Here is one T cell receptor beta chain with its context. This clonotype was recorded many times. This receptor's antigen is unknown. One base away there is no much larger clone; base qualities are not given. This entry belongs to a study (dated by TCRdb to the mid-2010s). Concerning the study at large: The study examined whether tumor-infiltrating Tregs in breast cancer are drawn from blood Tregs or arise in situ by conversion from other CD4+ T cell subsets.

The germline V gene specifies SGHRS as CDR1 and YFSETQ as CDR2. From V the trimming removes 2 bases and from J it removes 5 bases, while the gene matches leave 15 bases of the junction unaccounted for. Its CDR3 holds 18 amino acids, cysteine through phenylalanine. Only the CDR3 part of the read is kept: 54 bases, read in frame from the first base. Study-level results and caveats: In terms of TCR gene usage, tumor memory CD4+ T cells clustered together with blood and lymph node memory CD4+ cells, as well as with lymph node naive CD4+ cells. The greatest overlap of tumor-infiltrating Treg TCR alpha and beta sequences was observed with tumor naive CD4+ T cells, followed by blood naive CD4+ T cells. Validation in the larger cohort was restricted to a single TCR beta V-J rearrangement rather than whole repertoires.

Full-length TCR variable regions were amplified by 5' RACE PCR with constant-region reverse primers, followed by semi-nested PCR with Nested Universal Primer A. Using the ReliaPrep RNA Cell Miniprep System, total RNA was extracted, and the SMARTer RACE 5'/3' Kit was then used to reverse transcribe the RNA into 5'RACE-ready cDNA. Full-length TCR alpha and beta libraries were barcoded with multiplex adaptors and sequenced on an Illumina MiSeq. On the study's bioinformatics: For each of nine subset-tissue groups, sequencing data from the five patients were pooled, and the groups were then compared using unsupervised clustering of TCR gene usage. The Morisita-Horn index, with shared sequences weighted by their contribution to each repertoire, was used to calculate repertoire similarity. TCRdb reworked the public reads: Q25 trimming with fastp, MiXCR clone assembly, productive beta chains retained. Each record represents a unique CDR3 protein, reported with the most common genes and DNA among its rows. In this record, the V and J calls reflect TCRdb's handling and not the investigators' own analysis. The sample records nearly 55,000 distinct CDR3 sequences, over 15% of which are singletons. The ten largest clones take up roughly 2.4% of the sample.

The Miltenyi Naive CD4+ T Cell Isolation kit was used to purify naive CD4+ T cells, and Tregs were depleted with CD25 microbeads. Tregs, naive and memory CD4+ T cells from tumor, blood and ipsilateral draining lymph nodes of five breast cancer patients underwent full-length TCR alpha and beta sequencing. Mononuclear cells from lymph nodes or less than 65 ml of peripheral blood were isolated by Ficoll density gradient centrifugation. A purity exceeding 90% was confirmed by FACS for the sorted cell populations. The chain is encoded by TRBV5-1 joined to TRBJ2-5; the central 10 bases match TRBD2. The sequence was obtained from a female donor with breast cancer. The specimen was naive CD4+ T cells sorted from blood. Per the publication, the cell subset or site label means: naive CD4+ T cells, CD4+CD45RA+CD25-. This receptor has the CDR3 CASSFSPSSGRSRETQYF. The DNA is TGCGCCAGCAGCTTCTCGCCGAGTAGCGGGAGGTCGAGGGAGACCCAGTACTTC.